These 2 T cell receptor beta chains came from one sample sequenced in a study of OX40 agonist ivuxolimab in advanced cancers. Repertoires were generated with immunoSEQ multiplex PCR, while TCRdb's copy carries only in-frame clones and drops some. This table has some 68,000 clones, 88% appearing once. Sequenced here: CD4+ or CD8+ T cells sorted from blood, sampled in a trial of the OX40 agonist ivuxolimab. These receptors were taken from an adult with an advanced solid tumor such as melanoma, head and neck, liver or kidney cancer.

The V call is TRBV7-9, the J call TRBJ1-4, with 7 bases fitting TRBD1. CDR1 is SEHNR and CDR2 is FQNEAQ in the germline V gene (reference sequence). CDR3 size: 17 residues. With 0 bases clipped from V and 2 bases from J, the junction kept 6 bases outside the gene matches. In nucleotides, the CDR3 is TGTGCCAGCAGCTTAGCAGGGGGCGTGAATACTAATGAAAAACTGTTTTTT. This sequence encodes CASSLAGGVNTNEKLFF. Full variable domain (missing parts from reference TRBV7-9 and TRBJ1-4): DTGVSQNPRHKITKRGQNVTFRCDPISEHNRLYWYRQTLGQGPEFLTYFQNEAQLEKSRLLSDRFSAERPKGSFSTLEIQRTEQGDSAMYLCASSLAGGVNTNEKLFFGSGTQLSVL.

This chain connects TRBV9 to TRBJ1-5; no reliable D call. Trimming took off 0 bases at V and 2 bases at J, with 9 bases between the two ends. CDR1 and CDR2 (germline): SGDLS, YYNGEE. The CDR3 runs 15 residues. The CDR3 here is CASSVGLQRNQPQHF. In nucleotides, the CDR3 is TGTGCCAGCAGCGTAGGGTTGCAGCGCAATCAGCCCCAGCATTTT.